The source of this T cell receptor (beta chain) is a study of cytomegalovirus exposure and HLA in healthy donors. Primers for the PCR totalled 60 Vbeta and 13 Jbeta. TCRdb keeps only in-frame clones here, not all; method: immunoSEQ multiplex PCR. This table holds some 64,000 clones. This CDR3 is built from 15 residues. Germline CDR1 SGDLS, CDR2 YYNGEE. Trimming took 0 bases from V and 3 from J, leaving 9 bases between them. The specimen sequenced was PBMCs. The receptor was isolated from a woman aged 25 to 39 in good health and CMV-seronegative. The chain has TRBV9 and TRBJ2-2; D perhaps matches TRBD1 (5 bases). CDR3 sequence (DNA): TGTGCCAGCAGCGTAGCAGGGAAGGACACCGGGGAGCTGTTTTTT. This codes for CASSVAGKDTGELFF.